This entry is about one T cell receptor beta chain. No cognate antigen has been identified for it. Per-base qualities were not stored, and no clone one base away is much larger. CDR1 and CDR2 are read off the germline V gene (reference sequence) as MNHEY and SMNVEV. Trimming costs V 6 bases and J 2 bases, and their ends lie 10 bases apart. From cysteine to phenylalanine, the CDR3 is 13 amino acids long. Solely the CDR3 DNA is kept, with 39 bases framed from the first base. Enrolling through a virtual design, the prospective study's participants ranged in age from about 18 to 89 years and lived across some 22 United States geographic areas. In the prospective study, participants were assigned to cohorts based on the clinical history participants reported in a screening survey and a study questionnaire. Recovered participants in ImmuneRACE Cohort 3 were defined as having two consecutive negative NP/OP PCR tests, clearance from a healthcare professional, or resolution of symptoms. In the prospective study, mobile phlebotomists collected whole blood, serum and a nasopharyngeal or oropharyngeal swab from each participant. Participants in the prospective study had the option to provide additional blood draws and questionnaires over a 2-month period. Before DNA extraction, prospective study blood samples were shipped either frozen or at room temperature.

The immunoSEQ Assay, a bias-controlled multiplex PCR, was used to amplify TCRbeta CDR3 regions from genomic DNA. On the study's bioinformatics: The number of nucleated cells in each sample was estimated by amplification of reference gene primers within the assay. To quantify the absolute abundance of each unique TCRbeta CDR3 rearrangement, sequence reads were collapsed and filtered. For each sample, productive Simpson clonality was calculated as the square root of Simpson's diversity index across productive rearrangements. This is the immuneACCESS table as TCRdb keeps it, with only in-frame sequences that have V and J called. A part of the clones is gone; compared with another copy, unresolved V genes explain less than half, and the rest is unexplained. D and trimming were read from the DNA, whereas the V and J calls and clone size are those reported in that table. This sample holds almost 400,000 clones; roughly 86% were observed only once. The ten largest clones capture about 1.7% of the sample.

The data are from a study of blood T cell repertoires in COVID-19 (TCRdb year 2020). Looking at the study overall: Samples covering the acute and convalescent phases of COVID-19 were provided by collaborators in the United States, Italy and Spain. The repertoires were released in a freely available public database meant as a resource for research on the immune response to SARS-CoV-2. The dataset comprised deeply sampled blood TCRbeta repertoires from subjects exposed to, actively infected with, or recovered from COVID-19. The samples were drawn from the first 160 participants of the ongoing ImmuneRACE study and from over a thousand subjects provided by 6 global collaborators. Where available, HLA class I and class II types were obtained from metadata supplied by the sample provider rather than from assay-based typing. The material from the prospective study consisted of cDNA or gDNA derived from T cells, B-cell-depleted T cells, or PBMCs. A de-identified subject ID, COVID-19 status, age in years and sex were almost always included in the sample metadata.

Results the study describes overall, beyond this receptor: Clinical and demographic metadata were provided uncurated, with the amount varying by source and participant.

The sample consisted of PBMCs or T cells enriched from blood (not recorded which). The clonotype comes from a woman between 25 and 40 years old who had recovered from COVID-19. This sequence uses TRBV27 and TRBJ1-1, with no confident D gene call. CDR3 loop: CASRINRNTEAFF. The DNA is TGTGCCAGCAGGATTAACAGAAACACTGAAGCTTTCTTT.